This T cell receptor beta chain was retrieved from a study of tumor and adjacent non-tumor tissue in lung cancer. TCRbeta libraries were built with three rounds of nested PCR, modified from ARM-PCR. TCRdb analysed the multiplex PCR reads with MiXCR anew, one entry per CDR3 protein. The sample shows approximately 76,000 distinct CDR3 sequences, 65% to 75% of them seen only once. The template was RNA from unsorted bulk tissue. Newly diagnosed lung cancer patients had thoracic surgery in China, August–November 2014, without prior chemotherapy. Germline V lookup: CDR1 SGHNT, CDR2 YYREEE (reference sequence). Trimming cost V 4 bases and J 6 bases, with 16 bases left between them. There are 14 residues in the CDR3.

The source material was lung tumor tissue. The source of this sequence is an older woman with non-small cell lung cancer. This rearrangement joins TRBV5-4 to TRBJ2-5; possible D gene TRBD2, 6 bases. The CDR3 reads CASSTSLAPKTQYF. CDR3 nucleotides: TGTGCCAGCAGCACTTCACTAGCACCCAAGACCCAGTACTTC.